This passage covers 24 T cell receptor beta chains from one sample sequenced in a study of blood T cell repertoires in COVID-19. TCRdb keeps only in-frame clones here, not all; method: immunoSEQ multiplex PCR. The sample lists a few hundred thousand clones, 88% seen once, with around 1.2% in the top ten. The specimen sequenced was PBMCs or T cells enriched from blood (not recorded which). Receptor source: a young woman who had recovered from COVID-19.

This rearrangement joins TRBV6-5 to TRBJ2-7; D is possibly TRBD1 (8 bases). V was shortened by 4 bases and J by 3 bases, with 13 bases between the two germline ends. The germline V gene has CDR1 MNHEY and CDR2 SVGAGI. CDR3 length: 14 residues. This chain's CDR3 is CASSSQGGYYEQYF. Here the CDR3 DNA reads TGTGCCAGCAGTTCACAGGGGGGGTACTACGAGCAGTACTTC.

This chain links TRBV29-1 with TRBJ1-2, with D perhaps matching TRBD1 (5 bases). Trimming removed 1 base at V and 4 bases at J, with 13 bases between. This CDR3 is 14 amino acids long. From germline, CDR1 is SQVTM and CDR2 ANQGSEA. CDR3 residues: CSVEGEGLGYGYTF. The CDR3 DNA is TGCAGCGTTGAAGGAGAGGGACTCGGCTATGGCTACACCTTC.

The gene calls are TRBV10-3 and TRBJ1-5; D is possibly TRBD1 (6 bases). Germline CDR1 reads ENHRY; CDR2 reads SYGVKD. Trimming shortened V by 6 bases and J by 3 bases, and 9 bases separated the two germline ends. The CDR3 consists of 13 residues. The CDR3 spells CAIRAGDNQPQHF. The CDR3 bases are TGTGCCATCAGAGCAGGGGACAATCAGCCCCAGCATTTT.

V gene TRBV1 combines with J gene TRBJ1-2; the D call in the table, TRBD1, was not verified against the DNA. TRBV1 is marked as a pseudogene. CDR3 size: 18 residues. The CDR3 sequence is CTSSQSLNRLDRNYGYTF. The CDR3 DNA reads as TGCACCAGCAGCCAGTCCCTCAACCGCCTCGACAGGAACTATGGCTACACCTTC.

The rearrangement links TRBV13 to TRBJ2-4, with 9 bases matching TRBD1. Germline V CDR1 and CDR2: PRHDT, FYEKMQ (reference sequence). There are 16 residues in the CDR3. The ends lost 5 bases at V and 3 bases at J; junction bases unmatched: 8. The CDR3 sequence: CASSGGTGKDKNIQYF. DNA for the CDR3: TGTGCCAGCAGCGGGGGGACAGGGAAAGACAAAAACATTCAGTACTTC.

V usage is TRBV7-8 and J usage is TRBJ2-5; D is unresolved. Germline V gene data show CDR1 as SGHVS and CDR2 as FQNEAQ. Trimming shortened V by 5 bases and J by 7 bases, and 8 bases separated the two germline ends. The length of the CDR3 is 11 residues. CDR3 protein: CASSRSGTQYF. CDR3 DNA sequence: TGTGCCAGCAGCCGCTCGGGGACCCAGTACTTC.

The V call is TRBV9, the J call TRBJ1-2, with TRBD1 matching over 7 bases. The trim removed 0 bases at V and 4 bases at J, leaving 6 bases unmatched. The germline V gene encodes CDR1 SGDLS and CDR2 YYNGEE. The CDR3 length is 15 residues. The CDR3 sequence: CASSVDSAGGYGYTF. The CDR3 bases are TGTGCCAGCAGCGTAGACTCGGCAGGGGGCTATGGCTACACCTTC. The full variable domain, in which reference TRBV9 and TRBJ1-2 provide the parts outside the CDR3, is DSGVTQTPKHLITATGQRVTLRCSPRSGDLSVYWYQQSLDQGLQFLIQYYNGEERAKGNILERFSAQQFPDLHSELNLSSLELGDSALYFCASSVDSAGGYGYTFGSGTRLTVV.

This clone was observed once. The chain joins TRBV7-2 to TRBJ2-7; D is possibly TRBD1 (6 bases). The CDR3 length is 14 residues. Trimming took 1 base from V and 3 from J, leaving 10 bases between them. Germline V gene sequence: CDR1 SGHTA, CDR2 FQGNSA. This chain's CDR3 is CASSLVGRGYEQYF. The DNA of the CDR3 is TGTGCCAGCAGCTTAGTTGGCAGGGGCTACGAGCAGTACTTC.

The sample holds one count of this clone. The rearrangement joins TRBV30 to TRBJ2-5; D may be TRBD2 (6 bases). Germline CDR1 GTSNPN, CDR2 SVGIG (reference sequence). The V end lost 2 bases, the J end lost 4 bases, and 17 bases lay between the germline ends. The CDR3 covers 15 residues. The CDR3 region has the DNA TGTGCCTGGAGTAGGGCCGCGGGGTTAGGAGAGACCCAGTACTTC. Its translation is CAWSRAAGLGETQYF.

Comment on this clone: The junction and the germline gene differ at one end; a read error may be behind it. This chain uses TRBV28 with TRBJ1-2; 10 bases align to TRBD1. Germline CDR1 MDHEN, CDR2 SYDVKM. CDR3 length: 13 amino acids. DNA of the CDR3: TGTGCCAGCATCCCCGGGACAGGGGTAGATTATGCCTTC. This gives the protein CASIPGTGVDYAF.

This rearrangement joins TRBV10-3 to TRBJ2-1; 8 bases are shared with TRBD1. The V gene's germline CDR1 is ENHRY and CDR2 SYGVKD. The CDR3 consists of 14 residues. J gave up 9 bases and V 5 bases, and 9 bases lay outside the gene matches. The CDR3 coding sequence is TGTGCCATCAGTCAGGGGGCTGGGGTCAGTGAGCAGTTCTTC. This encodes CAISQGAGVSEQFF.

The chain has TRBV13 and TRBJ2-1; 8 bases match TRBD2. V was clipped by 5 bases and J by 8 bases; unmatched bases: 8. The germline V gene encodes CDR1 PRHDT and CDR2 FYEKMQ (reference sequence). There are 14 residues in the CDR3. CDR3 coding DNA: TGTGCCAGCAGCAACCCGGGGGGGGTCTATGAGCAGTTCTTC. It codes for CASSNPGGVYEQFF.

The CDR3 sequence: CAWSVLGVEAFF. For the CDR3, the DNA is TGTGCCTGGAGTGTACTAGGAGTTGAAGCTTTCTTT. The chain couples TRBV30 to TRBJ1-1; D unresolved. The germline CDR1 and CDR2 sequences are GTSNPN and SVGIG (reference sequence). Trimming cost V 0 bases and J 7 bases, with 9 bases left between them. This CDR3 has 12 amino acids.

The rearrangement links TRBV7-2 to TRBJ1-2; 7 bases line up with TRBD1. Germline CDR1 is SGHTA and CDR2 is FQGNSA. The CDR3 extends over 13 amino acids. The V and J ends lost 6 bases and 5 bases, in that order; junction bases with no gene match: 6. CDR3 protein: CASSRQGPYGYTF. In DNA form, the CDR3 reads TGTGCCAGCAGTCGACAGGGTCCTTATGGCTACACCTTC.

About this clone: The same CDR3 arises from other DNA sequences in this sample as well. The chain has TRBV27 and TRBJ2-1, with 10 bases fitting TRBD2. Germline CDR1 reads MNHEY; CDR2 reads SMNVEV (reference sequence). The CDR3 contains 16 residues. V gave up 3 bases and J gave up 0 bases; unmatched junction bases: 2. The CDR3 spells CASSLVAGGSYNEQFF. Here the CDR3 DNA reads TGTGCCAGCAGTTTGGTAGCGGGGGGCTCCTACAATGAGCAGTTCTTC.

This clone has just a few counts. This rearrangement joins TRBV2 to TRBJ2-7; 7 bases fit TRBD2. V trimming: 6 bases; J trimming: 2 bases; junction bases outside the gene matches: 10. Germline CDR1 reads SNHLY; CDR2 reads FYNNEI. This CDR3 has 15 residues. The CDR3 DNA follows: TGTGCCAGCAGGACGGGGGGACGGATAGCCTACGAGCAGTACTTC. Translating it yields CASRTGGRIAYEQYF.

The rearrangement links TRBV30 to TRBJ1-2; D call uncertain. Germline-derived CDR1 and CDR2 are GTSNPN and SVGIG (reference sequence). The CDR3 consists of 11 residues. V was clipped by 2 bases and J by 5 bases, with 6 bases between them. The CDR3, as DNA: TGTGCCTGGAGTCACATTTATGGCTACACCTTC. It yields the protein CAWSHIYGYTF.

V is TRBV7-9 and J is TRBJ2-5; D is possibly TRBD1 (6 bases). The CDR3 is made up of 14 amino acids. Trimming shortened V by 2 bases and J by 2 bases, and 9 bases separated the two germline ends. From germline, CDR1 is SEHNR and CDR2 FQNEAQ (reference sequence). CDR3 protein: CASSLMGQQETQYF. In DNA, the CDR3 is TGTGCCAGCAGCTTAATGGGACAACAAGAGACCCAGTACTTC.

CDR3 loop: CASSRTENYGYTF. Written as DNA, the CDR3 is TGTGCCAGCTCCCGGACAGAGAACTATGGCTACACCTTC. This chain links TRBV7-9 with TRBJ1-2, with D perhaps matching TRBD1 (6 bases). The V end was cut by 8 bases, the J end by 2 bases, with 12 bases between. Germline CDR1 SEHNR, CDR2 FQNEAQ (reference sequence). The CDR3 extends over 13 amino acids.

The chain is built from TRBV19 and TRBJ2-1; 7 nucleotides align to TRBD1. The V gene's germline CDR1 is LNHDA and CDR2 SQIVND (reference sequence). The CDR3 has 14 amino acids. V shed 4 bases, J shed 4 bases, and the junction held 4 bases outside the gene matches. The CDR3 bases are TGTGCCAGTAGTACGGACAGGAGTTACAATGAGCAGTTCTTC. Translated, it gives CASSTDRSYNEQFF.

V gene TRBV19 combines with J gene TRBJ1-6, with 7 bases that match TRBD1. V was clipped by 8 bases and J by 5 bases; unmatched bases: 9. Germline assignment: CDR1 LNHDA and CDR2 SQIVND (reference sequence). CDR3 length: 15 residues. CDR3 sequence: CASSASDRDNSPLHF. The CDR3 nucleotides read TGTGCCAGTTCAGCAAGCGACAGGGATAATTCACCCCTCCACTTT.

V usage is TRBV4-3 and J usage is TRBJ1-6; no definite D call. V was trimmed by 0 bases and J by 5 bases, leaving 11 bases between them. This CDR3 contains 16 residues. The germline CDR1 and CDR2 sequences are LGHNA and YSLEER. CDR3 residues: CASSQDSETNNSPLHF. The CDR3 DNA reads TGCGCCAGCAGCCAAGATTCGGAGACGAATAATTCACCCCTCCACTTT.

The chain is built from TRBV5-4 and TRBJ1-4; D gene uncertain. The germline V and J ends were trimmed by 0 bases and 7 bases, with 7 bases remaining between them. The CDR3 extends over 13 amino acids. CDR1 and CDR2 from the germline V gene are SGHNT and YYREEE (reference sequence). The CDR3 is CASSLDQVEKLFF. Here the CDR3 DNA reads TGTGCCAGCAGCTTGGATCAGGTTGAAAAACTGTTTTTT.

The chain employs TRBV7-2 and TRBJ2-3; 9 nucleotides align to TRBD1. Germline-derived CDR1 and CDR2 are SGHTA and FQGNSA. The CDR3 runs 16 residues. Trimming at V came to 1 base and at J to 11 bases, leaving 13 bases not matched to a gene. CDR3 loop: CASSLVGTGGGPGQYF. The CDR3 coding sequence is TGTGCCAGCAGCTTAGTCGGTACAGGGGGCGGGCCTGGGCAGTATTTT. The complete variable domain, with remaining parts taken from reference TRBV7-2 and TRBJ2-3, reads GAGVSQSPSNKVTEKGKDVELRCDPISGHTALYWYRQSLGQGLEFLIYFQGNSAPDKSGLPSDRFSAERTGGSVSTLTIQRTQQEDSAVYLCASSLVGTGGGPGQYFGPGTRLTVL.